Listed below are T cell receptor beta chains from one sample, sequenced in a study of T cell responses to AZD1222 COVID-19 vaccine. Assay: immunoSEQ multiplex PCR; the TCRdb copy retains only in-frame clones and omits some. The sample holds 110,000 to 150,000 clones, roughly 91% seen once. The source material was peripheral blood, sampled on day 0 of AZD1222 vaccination. These receptor sequences come from an adult in good health. Each CDR3 is given with its conserved first and last residue. Fields, in order: clone size, V gene, J gene, D gene, CDR3 protein, CDR3 DNA. A D gene is named only where the DNA matches it firmly. Clone size, where shown, is once, few, many, or a class for clones that have expanded.

abundance: -; v_gene: TRBV7-3; j_gene: TRBJ1-1; d_gene: -; CDR3aa: CASSLDGWGSPAFF; CDR3nt: TGTGCCAGCAGCTTAGATGGGTGGGGCAGTCCGGCTTTCTTT
abundance: -; v_gene: TRBV5-4; j_gene: TRBJ2-5; d_gene: -; CDR3aa: CASSFGPILGETQYF; CDR3nt: TGTGCCAGCAGCTTCGGGCCCATACTAGGGGAGACCCAGTACTTC
abundance: -; v_gene: TRBV7-9; j_gene: TRBJ2-5; d_gene: TRBD2; CDR3aa: CASSLSGTSGPPEETQYF; CDR3nt: TGTGCCAGCAGCTTATCTGGGACTAGCGGGCCACCGGAGGAGACCCAGTACTTC
abundance: -; v_gene: TRBV12-3/TRBV12-4; j_gene: TRBJ1-1; d_gene: -; CDR3aa: CASSFQENTEAFF; CDR3nt: TGTGCCAGCAGTTTTCAGGAGAACACTGAAGCTTTCTTT
abundance: -; v_gene: TRBV28; j_gene: TRBJ2-3; d_gene: -; CDR3aa: CASSPIPPSPITDTQYF; CDR3nt: TGTGCCAGCAGTCCCATCCCCCCTAGCCCCATCACAGATACGCAGTATTTT
abundance: -; v_gene: TRBV4-1; j_gene: TRBJ1-2; d_gene: -; CDR3aa: CASSQDPARGGYTF; CDR3nt: TGCGCCAGCAGCCAAGATCCAGCAAGAGGCGGCTACACCTTC
abundance: -; v_gene: TRBV24-1; j_gene: TRBJ2-3; d_gene: -; CDR3aa: CATSDPRRADTQYF; CDR3nt: TGTGCCACCAGTGACCCCCGGAGAGCAGATACGCAGTATTTT
abundance: -; v_gene: TRBV19; j_gene: TRBJ1-1; d_gene: TRBD1; CDR3aa: CASRADRVSTEAFF; CDR3nt: TGTGCCAGTAGAGCGGACAGGGTGAGCACTGAAGCTTTCTTT
abundance: -; v_gene: TRBV19; j_gene: TRBJ1-4; d_gene: -; CDR3aa: CASSMGDTNEKLFF; CDR3nt: TGTGCCAGTAGTATGGGGGATACTAATGAAAAACTGTTTTTT
abundance: -; v_gene: TRBV6-5; j_gene: TRBJ1-2; d_gene: -; CDR3aa: CASSSTAYGYTF; CDR3nt: TGTGCCAGCAGTTCGACGGCCTATGGCTACACCTTC
abundance: once; v_gene: TRBV9; j_gene: TRBJ2-2; d_gene: -; CDR3aa: CASSFTRGELFF; CDR3nt: TGTGCCAGCAGCTTCACGAGGGGGGAGCTGTTTTTT
abundance: -; v_gene: TRBV25-1; j_gene: TRBJ2-1; d_gene: TRBD1; CDR3aa: CASSIQGARHEQFF; CDR3nt: TGTGCCAGCAGTATACAGGGGGCTCGTCATGAGCAGTTCTTC
abundance: -; v_gene: TRBV30; j_gene: TRBJ1-6; d_gene: -; CDR3aa: CAWTRGNNSPLHF; CDR3nt: TGTGCCTGGACTCGGGGGAATAATTCACCCCTCCACTTT
abundance: few; v_gene: TRBV6-5; j_gene: TRBJ1-2; d_gene: -; CDR3aa: CASSYDRQYGYTF; CDR3nt: TGTGCCAGCAGTTACGACAGGCAGTATGGCTACACCTTC
abundance: -; v_gene: TRBV4-3; j_gene: TRBJ1-2; d_gene: -; CDR3aa: CASSFPLFLGTDTNYGYTF; CDR3nt: TGCGCCAGCAGCTTCCCACTCTTTTTAGGAACCGATACTAACTATGGCTACACCTTC
abundance: -; v_gene: TRBV3-1/TRBV3-2; j_gene: TRBJ1-1; d_gene: -; CDR3aa: CASSQGGNTEAFF; CDR3nt: TGTGCCAGCAGCCAGGGTGGGAACACTGAAGCTTTCTTT
abundance: -; v_gene: TRBV4-1; j_gene: TRBJ2-7; d_gene: -; CDR3aa: CASSQLSVGSGVGYEQYF; CDR3nt: TGCGCCAGCAGCCAACTTTCCGTGGGTAGCGGAGTGGGGTACGAGCAGTACTTC
abundance: -; v_gene: TRBV7-3; j_gene: TRBJ1-6; d_gene: TRBD1; CDR3aa: CASSRRMGQGPRSPLHF; CDR3nt: TGTGCCAGCAGCCGCCGCATGGGACAGGGGCCTCGTTCACCCCTCCACTTT
abundance: -; v_gene: TRBV5-1; j_gene: TRBJ1-4; d_gene: -; CDR3aa: CASSLQGATNEKLFF; CDR3nt: TGCGCCAGCAGCTTACAGGGTGCAACTAATGAAAAACTGTTTTTT
abundance: -; v_gene: TRBV18; j_gene: TRBJ1-3; d_gene: -; CDR3aa: CASSPRAGSSGNTIYF; CDR3nt: TGTGCCAGCTCACCACGGGCAGGGAGCTCTGGAAACACCATATATTTT
abundance: -; v_gene: TRBV19; j_gene: TRBJ1-1; d_gene: -; CDR3aa: CASSIDKGGYEAFF; CDR3nt: TGTGCCAGTAGTATAGATAAGGGAGGATATGAAGCTTTCTTT
abundance: once; v_gene: TRBV15; j_gene: TRBJ2-5; d_gene: TRBD2; CDR3aa: CATEGLMRETQYF; CDR3nt: TGTGCCACCGAGGGACTAATGAGGGAGACCCAGTACTTC
abundance: -; v_gene: TRBV2; j_gene: TRBJ1-2; d_gene: -; CDR3aa: CASSIVDRNNNYGYTF; CDR3nt: TGTGCCAGCAGTATTGTGGACAGAAATAATAACTATGGCTACACCTTC
abundance: -; v_gene: TRBV5-1; j_gene: TRBJ2-3; d_gene: -; CDR3aa: CASSLAGLSPQYF; CDR3nt: TGCGCCAGCAGCTTGGCCGGCCTATCGCCGCAGTATTTT
abundance: -; v_gene: TRBV5-6; j_gene: TRBJ1-6; d_gene: -; CDR3aa: CASSFSSSYNSPLHF; CDR3nt: TGTGCCAGCAGCTTCAGTAGCTCCTATAATTCACCCCTCCACTTT
abundance: -; v_gene: TRBV20-1; j_gene: TRBJ2-1; d_gene: TRBD2; CDR3aa: CSASERGDYNEQFF; CDR3nt: TGCAGTGCTAGTGAGCGGGGAGATTACAATGAGCAGTTCTTC
abundance: -; v_gene: TRBV3-1/TRBV3-2; j_gene: TRBJ1-1; d_gene: -; CDR3aa: CASSREGGVLGTEAFF; CDR3nt: TGTGCCAGCAGCCGGGAGGGGGGGGTTTTGGGCACTGAAGCTTTCTTT
abundance: -; v_gene: TRBV30; j_gene: TRBJ1-1; d_gene: -; CDR3aa: CALSYRDNTEAFF; CDR3nt: TGTGCCTTGAGCTACAGGGATAACACTGAAGCTTTCTTT
abundance: -; v_gene: TRBV6-5; j_gene: TRBJ2-2; d_gene: -; CDR3aa: CASAGAVTGELFF; CDR3nt: TGTGCCAGCGCAGGGGCAGTTACCGGGGAGCTGTTTTTT
abundance: -; v_gene: TRBV2; j_gene: TRBJ1-1; d_gene: -; CDR3aa: CASFATGNTEAFF; CDR3nt: TGTGCCAGCTTCGCGACGGGAAACACTGAAGCTTTCTTT
abundance: -; v_gene: TRBV7-2; j_gene: TRBJ2-5; d_gene: -; CDR3aa: CASSLPPLEETQYF; CDR3nt: TGTGCCAGCAGCTTACCCCCTTTGGAGGAGACCCAGTACTTC
abundance: -; v_gene: TRBV7-9; j_gene: TRBJ1-5; d_gene: -; CDR3aa: CASSRGGHQPQHF; CDR3nt: TGTGCCAGCAGCCGAGGGGGTCATCAGCCCCAGCATTTT
abundance: -; v_gene: TRBV6-5; j_gene: TRBJ1-2; d_gene: -; CDR3aa: CASSLDSNYGYTF; CDR3nt: TGTGCCAGCAGCCTCGACAGCAACTATGGCTACACCTTC
abundance: -; v_gene: TRBV7-2; j_gene: TRBJ1-5; d_gene: -; CDR3aa: CASSLDWGGNQPQHF; CDR3nt: TGTGCCAGCAGCCTCGATTGGGGTGGCAATCAGCCCCAGCATTTT
abundance: -; v_gene: TRBV4-2; j_gene: TRBJ1-5; d_gene: -; CDR3aa: CASSQEQTQPQHF; CDR3nt: TGTGCCAGCAGCCAAGAACAGACTCAGCCCCAGCATTTT
abundance: -; v_gene: TRBV2; j_gene: TRBJ1-2; d_gene: TRBD1; CDR3aa: CASSEAQDRGHGYTF; CDR3nt: TGTGCCAGCAGTGAAGCGCAGGACAGGGGGCATGGCTACACCTTC
abundance: -; v_gene: TRBV19; j_gene: TRBJ1-1; d_gene: -; CDR3aa: CARKQGRLNTEAFF; CDR3nt: TGTGCCAGGAAACAGGGACGGTTGAACACTGAAGCTTTCTTT
abundance: once; v_gene: TRBV11-3; j_gene: TRBJ2-7; d_gene: TRBD2; CDR3aa: CASSLDQGGSGASYEQYF; CDR3nt: TGTGCCAGCAGCTTAGATCAAGGGGGTAGCGGGGCCTCCTACGAGCAGTACTTC
abundance: -; v_gene: TRBV4-3; j_gene: TRBJ1-6; d_gene: TRBD1; CDR3aa: CASSQMGQTNSPLHF; CDR3nt: TGCGCCAGCAGCCAAATGGGACAGACCAATTCACCCCTCCACTTT
abundance: -; v_gene: TRBV18; j_gene: TRBJ1-2; d_gene: TRBD1; CDR3aa: CASSQYRGLDYGYTF; CDR3nt: TGTGCCAGCTCACAATACAGGGGGCTCGACTATGGCTACACCTTC
abundance: -; v_gene: TRBV7-9; j_gene: TRBJ1-1; d_gene: -; CDR3aa: CASSFGANTEAFF; CDR3nt: TGTGCCAGCAGCTTTGGGGCGAACACTGAAGCTTTCTTT
abundance: -; v_gene: TRBV29-1; j_gene: TRBJ1-5; d_gene: TRBD1; CDR3aa: CSVGQTLQPQHF; CDR3nt: TGCAGCGTGGGACAGACCTTACAGCCCCAGCATTTT
abundance: few; v_gene: TRBV4-2; j_gene: TRBJ1-6; d_gene: TRBD1; CDR3aa: CASSQEQGASSPLHF; CDR3nt: TGTGCCAGCAGCCAGGAACAGGGGGCGAGTTCACCCCTCCACTTT
abundance: -; v_gene: TRBV11-1; j_gene: TRBJ1-3; d_gene: -; CDR3aa: CASSLRPGRSGNTIYF; CDR3nt: TGTGCCAGCAGCTTAAGGCCCGGGCGCTCTGGAAACACCATATATTTT
abundance: -; v_gene: TRBV29-1; j_gene: TRBJ1-6; d_gene: -; CDR3aa: CSVEESTGSPLHF; CDR3nt: TGCAGCGTTGAAGAGTCGACGGGTTCACCCCTCCACTTT
abundance: -; v_gene: TRBV18; j_gene: TRBJ1-5; d_gene: TRBD1; CDR3aa: CASSSGTGDSNQPQHF; CDR3nt: TGTGCCAGCTCTTCAGGGACAGGAGATAGCAATCAGCCCCAGCATTTT
abundance: once; v_gene: TRBV5-4; j_gene: TRBJ1-1; d_gene: -; CDR3aa: CASRGSGGNTEAFF; CDR3nt: TGTGCCAGCAGGGGTTCCGGAGGGAACACTGAAGCTTTCTTT
abundance: -; v_gene: TRBV6-2/TRBV6-3; j_gene: TRBJ1-1; d_gene: -; CDR3aa: CASSFTWTDVEAFF; CDR3nt: TGTGCCAGCAGTTTCACATGGACGGACGTTGAAGCTTTCTTT
abundance: -; v_gene: TRBV9; j_gene: TRBJ1-1; d_gene: TRBD1; CDR3aa: CASSIGQDRFESVNTEAFF; CDR3nt: TGTGCCAGCAGCATCGGACAGGACAGGTTTGAATCGGTGAACACTGAAGCTTTCTTT
abundance: -; v_gene: TRBV27; j_gene: TRBJ2-2; d_gene: -; CDR3aa: CASSFGTNTGELFF; CDR3nt: TGTGCCAGCAGCTTCGGGACGAACACCGGGGAGCTGTTTTTT
abundance: -; v_gene: TRBV29-1; j_gene: TRBJ1-1; d_gene: -; CDR3aa: CSAREGTNTEAFF; CDR3nt: TGCAGCGCCAGAGAGGGTACGAACACTGAAGCTTTCTTT
abundance: -; v_gene: TRBV13; j_gene: TRBJ2-1; d_gene: TRBD1; CDR3aa: CASSAGQGYEQFF; CDR3nt: TGTGCCAGCAGCGCCGGACAGGGCTATGAGCAGTTCTTC
abundance: -; v_gene: TRBV7-2; j_gene: TRBJ1-2; d_gene: TRBD1; CDR3aa: CASSFSTGSHGYTF; CDR3nt: TGTGCCAGCAGCTTTTCGACAGGGTCTCATGGCTACACCTTC
abundance: -; v_gene: TRBV6-1; j_gene: TRBJ2-3; d_gene: TRBD1; CDR3aa: CASSARDRGLKDTQYF; CDR3nt: TGTGCCAGCAGTGCCAGGGACAGGGGTCTTAAAGATACGCAGTATTTT
abundance: -; v_gene: TRBV5-1; j_gene: TRBJ1-1; d_gene: -; CDR3aa: CASSLGPSWTAEAFF; CDR3nt: TGCGCCAGCAGCTTGGGCCCCAGTTGGACGGCTGAAGCTTTCTTT